A selection of T cell receptor beta chains follows, all from one sample in a study of STAT5B mutations in CD4+ large granular lymphocyte leukemia. Repertoires were generated with immunoSEQ multiplex PCR, while TCRdb's copy carries only in-frame clones and drops some. Of about 32,000 clones in the sample, around nine tenths were seen once. The sequencing sample was made of CD4+ T cells from blood buffy coats. These receptors were taken from a human donor in good health. Both conserved end residues are part of each CDR3. A D gene is named only where the DNA matches it firmly. The listing skips clone size in some rows; elsewhere it reads once, few, many or a size class.

j_call | clone_size | d_call | v_call | cdr3_nt | cdr3_aa
TRBJ2-1 | - | TRBD2 | TRBV10-3 | TGTGCCATCAGTGAGGGGCTAGCGGGAATTAATGAGCAGTTCTTC | CAISEGLAGINEQFF
TRBJ2-3 | once | TRBD2 | TRBV10-1 | TGCGCCAGCAGTAGACTAGCGGGAGGGCCGGATACGCAGTATTTT | CASSRLAGGPDTQYF
TRBJ1-1 | - | TRBD1 | TRBV10-3 | TGTGCCATCGGTTACGACAGGGGGCAAAACACTGAAGCTTTCTTT | CAIGYDRGQNTEAFF
TRBJ2-3 | - | - | TRBV19 | TGTGCCAGTACCCGGGTCTCTAGCACAGATACGCAGTATTTT | CASTRVSSTDTQYF
TRBJ2-2 | once | - | TRBV28 | TGTGCCAGCAGTTCTCGGCCCACCGGGGAGCTGTTTTTT | CASSSRPTGELFF
TRBJ1-1 | - | - | TRBV6-1 | TGTGCCAGCAGTGTAATAACCGGAGTGGGCACTGAAGCTTTCTTT | CASSVITGVGTEAFF
TRBJ1-3 | - | - | TRBV29-1 | TGCAGCGTTGGGGGGGGCGAGGGAAACACCATATATTTT | CSVGGGEGNTIYF
TRBJ2-7 | - | TRBD1 | TRBV28 | TGTGCCAGCAGTTTATGGCTACAGGGGTACGAGCAGTACTTC | CASSLWLQGYEQYF
TRBJ2-5 | - | - | TRBV27 | TGTGCCAGCAGTTCATACCCTGGGCAAGAGACCCAGTACTTC | CASSSYPGQETQYF
TRBJ1-5 | few | - | TRBV25-1 | TGTGCCAGCAGTGAATCCATTTCCGGGCAGCCCCAGCATTTT | CASSESISGQPQHF
TRBJ1-2 | - | - | TRBV6-5 | TGTGCCAGCACCAAAGGACTGTATTCTAACTATGGCTACACCTTC | CASTKGLYSNYGYTF
TRBJ2-3 | - | TRBD2 | TRBV10-3 | TGTGCCATCAGTGATAGCGGGCCCGGTGTTAGCACAGATACGCAGTATTTT | CAISDSGPGVSTDTQYF
TRBJ2-2 | - | TRBD1 | TRBV5-6 | TGTGCCAGCAGCTTGGCTGACAGGGTAACCGGGGAGCTGTTTTTT | CASSLADRVTGELFF
TRBJ2-4 | - | - | TRBV28 | TGTGCCAGCTGTCCGGCGGGGCGCAACATTCAGTACTTC | CASCPAGRNIQYF
TRBJ2-1 | once | TRBD2 | TRBV29-1 | TGCAGCGTTGTTGTGGGGGGGTCCTACAATGAGCAGTTCTTC | CSVVVGGSYNEQFF
TRBJ2-7 | - | TRBD1 | TRBV5-6 | TGTGCCAGCAGCCCGGGGACAGGGGGCTACGAGCAGTACTTC | CASSPGTGGYEQYF
TRBJ2-7 | - | TRBD1 | TRBV5-4 | TGTGCCAGCAGCTCTCCGGGACAGGGAACCTACGAGCAGTACTTC | CASSSPGQGTYEQYF
TRBJ2-2 | - | - | TRBV9 | TGTGCCAGCAGCATAGTAGTCACCGGGGAGCTGTTTTTT | CASSIVVTGELFF
TRBJ2-3 | - | TRBD2 | TRBV7-9 | TGTGCCAGCAGCTTACTTCAAGCGGGAGGGACAGATACGCAGTATTTT | CASSLLQAGGTDTQYF
TRBJ1-1 | - | - | TRBV6-5 | TGTGCCAGCAGCGGGGGGGCCACTGAAGCTTTCTTT | CASSGGATEAFF
TRBJ2-7 | - | - | TRBV10-1 | TGCGCCAGTGATAGCGGCCTTCCCTTC | CASDSGLPF
TRBJ1-2 | few | - | TRBV7-2 | TGTGCCAGCAGTCGACGGGGCTGGTATGGCTACACCTTC | CASSRRGWYGYTF
TRBJ2-7 | - | TRBD2 | TRBV7-2 | TGTGCCAGCAGCTTAGGTAGTAGCGGGAGCTACTACGAGCAGTACTTC | CASSLGSSGSYYEQYF
TRBJ1-4 | - | TRBD1 | TRBV11-2 | TGTGCCAGCAGCTTCAGCCCCGGGACAGCTCTTAATGAAAAACTGTTTTTT | CASSFSPGTALNEKLFF
TRBJ2-3 | - | TRBD2 | TRBV11-3 | TGTGCCAGCAGCTTAGATCTAGCGGGAGGTTCAGATACGCAGTATTTT | CASSLDLAGGSDTQYF
TRBJ2-3 | - | TRBD2 | TRBV5-6 | TGTGCCAGCAGCTTCCGGTCTAGCGGGAGCAGGACAGATACGCAGTATTTT | CASSFRSSGSRTDTQYF
TRBJ1-3 | - | - | TRBV19 | TGTGCCAGTAGCCCAGGTAACTCTGGAAACACCATATATTTT | CASSPGNSGNTIYF
TRBJ2-2 | - | - | TRBV25-1 | TGTGCCAGCAGTGAACGGGTGACCACCGGGGAGCTGTTTTTT | CASSERVTTGELFF
TRBJ2-3 | - | TRBD2 | TRBV12-5 | TGTGCTAGTGGTTTGGCAGCGGGGGCCACAGATACGCAGTATTTT | CASGLAAGATDTQYF
TRBJ2-7 | - | - | TRBV19 | TGTGCCAGTATGGGTGAGTACGAGCAGTACTTC | CASMGEYEQYF
TRBJ2-3 | - | - | TRBV7-9 | TGTGCCAGTGGGGGTTATTCAGATACGCAGTATTTT | CASGGYSDTQYF
TRBJ1-3 | - | - | TRBV5-5 | TGTGCCAGCAGCTTGGTCGTACAGGGAGACACCATATATTTT | CASSLVVQGDTIYF
TRBJ2-5 | - | - | TRBV11-2 | TGTGCCAGCAGCTCCCTAGTCCTGGGGGAGCAGTACTTC | CASSSLVLGEQYF
TRBJ1-1 | - | TRBD1 | TRBV7-9 | TGTGCCAGCAGTTTAGACAGGGGGAGGACTGAAGCTTTCTTT | CASSLDRGRTEAFF
TRBJ1-5 | - | - | TRBV27 | TGTGCCAGCAGTTTATGGGCAGGTGGGCAGGCAAACAGCCTTCAGCCCCAGCATTTT | CASSLWAGGQANSLQPQHF
TRBJ1-1 | - | TRBD1 | TRBV5-6 | TGTGCCAGCAGCTTTAAAGACAGGGTATGGACTGAAGCTTTCTTT | CASSFKDRVWTEAFF
TRBJ2-7 | - | TRBD2 | TRBV14 | TGTGCCAGCAGCCAGAGCGGGAGGCCGGGCGAGCAGTACTTC | CASSQSGRPGEQYF
TRBJ1-2 | - | - | TRBV12-2 | TGTGCAAGTCGCCCGCCCGATTGGGGCTACACCTTC | CASRPPDWGYTF
TRBJ2-3 | - | TRBD2 | TRBV2 | TGTGCCAGCAACCCCGGGACTAGCGGGACAGATACGCAGTATTTT | CASNPGTSGTDTQYF
TRBJ1-2 | - | - | TRBV5-4 | TGTGCCAGCAGGGTGGACGGGGCTCAGTTCTATGGCTACACCTTC | CASRVDGAQFYGYTF
TRBJ2-7 | - | - | TRBV11-2 | TGTGCCAGCAGCTTAGCAGGGGTCGAGCAGTACTTC | CASSLAGVEQYF
TRBJ2-5 | - | TRBD2 | TRBV19 | TGTGCCAGTAGTATCTTAGGGAGGGAACAAGAGACCCAGTACTTC | CASSILGREQETQYF
TRBJ1-2 | - | TRBD1 | TRBV29-1 | TGCAGCGTCCCCGGGACAGCTTCTAACTATGGCTACACCTTC | CSVPGTASNYGYTF
TRBJ1-5 | - | TRBD1 | TRBV28 | TGTGCCAGCCAAACTCCGGGACAGGTCTATAGCAATCAGCCCCAGCATTTT | CASQTPGQVYSNQPQHF
TRBJ1-2 | - | TRBD1 | TRBV28 | TGTGCCAGCAGTGCCGGACAGGCCGGTCGCTATGGCTACACCTTC | CASSAGQAGRYGYTF